Below, 18 T cell receptor beta chains from the same sample are listed, as sequenced in a study of T-cell memory formation after mild COVID-19. TCRdb reprocessed the 5' RACE reads with MiXCR, giving one entry per CDR3 protein. This table holds hundreds of thousands of distinct CDR3 sequences, roughly 19% found once. The sample was PBMCs or a T cell subset sorted from them (not recorded which). The receptor source for this set is a man aged 18-30 years who had mild COVID-19 (a few samples of this study predate the infection). Cell type and time point are not known.

This chain uses TRBV7-8 with TRBJ1-1; no clear D. The CDR3 is 14 residues long. Germline V gene lookup returns CDR1 SGHVS and CDR2 FQNEAQ. V was cut by 3 bases and J by 6 bases, with 14 bases left in between. Written as DNA, the CDR3 is TGTGCCAGCAGCTTCCGGTTGGGAAAGGCTGAAGCTTTCTTT. It yields the protein CASSFRLGKAEAFF.

The V gene is TRBV6-2 or TRBV6-3, the J gene TRBJ2-3, with TRBD1 matching over 8 bases. Looked up from germline, CDR1 is MNHEY and CDR2 is SVGEGT. This CDR3 has 14 amino acids. V lost 6 bases to trimming and J lost 5 bases; unmatched junction nucleotides: 7. Here the CDR3 reads CASRPRQGRDTQYF. CDR3 in DNA: TGTGCCAGCAGACCTCGACAGGGGCGAGATACGCAGTATTTT.

The CDR3: CSARIRGPGYEQYV. Written as DNA, the CDR3 is TGCAGTGCTCGGATCAGGGGGCCGGGCTACGAGCAGTACGTC. This chain connects TRBV20-1 to TRBJ2-7; 8 bases are shared with TRBD1. The V and J ends lost 5 bases and 3 bases, in that order; junction bases with no gene match: 9. The CDR3 is 14 residues long. Germline lookup yields CDR1 DFQATT and CDR2 SNEGSKA (reference sequence).

This clonotype was counted only a few times. V usage is TRBV4-1 and J usage is TRBJ2-1; TRBD2 matches at 8 bases. V shed 0 bases, J shed 9 bases, and the junction held 10 bases outside the gene matches. The CDR3 covers 16 residues. From germline, CDR1 is MGHRA and CDR2 YSYEKL. In DNA form, the CDR3 reads TGCGCCAGCAGCCAAGAATTGGTAGCGGGGAGGGGTGAGCAGTTCTTC. It translates to CASSQELVAGRGEQFF.

The table lists this clonotype with a few counts. The rearrangement joins TRBV12-3 or TRBV12-4 to TRBJ2-1; 10 nucleotides agree with TRBD1. The V gene end was trimmed by 6 bases and the J gene end by 2 bases; junction bases not matched to a gene: 4. This CDR3 has 15 amino acids. CDR3 DNA sequence: TGTGCCAGCAGAGGGGGACAGGGGACCTACAATGAGCAGTTCTTC. It specifies CASRGGQGTYNEQFF.

In this sample, this clonotype turned up a few times. The CDR3 protein is CAITHQESEQYV. The CDR3 bases are TGTGCCATCACCCATCAGGAGTCCGAGCAGTACGTC. The V call is TRBV10-3, the J call TRBJ2-7, with D unresolved. Germline CDR1 ENHRY, CDR2 SYGVKD. V gave up 7 bases and J gave up 6 bases, with 13 bases separating them. This CDR3 has 12 amino acids.

This chain connects TRBV6-1 to TRBJ2-3; 12 bases line up with TRBD2. Germline CDR1 and CDR2: MNHNS and SASEGT. V lost 1 base and J lost 6; bases outside the gene matches: 8. The CDR3 runs 17 residues. CDR3 sequence: CASSEGASGGAGDTQYF. For the CDR3, the DNA is TGTGCCAGCAGTGAAGGAGCTAGCGGGGGGGCTGGTGATACGCAGTATTTT.

There are many counts of this clonotype. This CDR3 reads CASSQDGENSPLHF. The CDR3 DNA reads TGTGCCAGCAGCCAAGACGGGGAAAATTCACCCCTCCACTTT. This chain links TRBV4-2 with TRBJ1-6, with unresolved D. With 0 bases removed from V and 7 bases from J, the gap between germline ends came to 7 bases. From germline, CDR1 is LGHNA and CDR2 YNFKEQ. The CDR3 length is 14 residues.

This clonotype was seen more than once but under ten times. The rearrangement joins TRBV24-1 to TRBJ2-5; D gene uncertain. V lost 2 bases and J lost 7, with 7 bases in between. Germline assignment: CDR1 KGHDR and CDR2 SFDVKD. The CDR3 is 12 residues long. The CDR3 is CATSDWLGTQYF. The CDR3 DNA follows: TGTGCCACCAGTGATTGGCTAGGGACCCAGTACTTC.

Ten or more counts support this clonotype. The rearrangement links TRBV7-2 to TRBJ1-1; 7 nucleotides align to TRBD1. Germline loops: CDR1 SGHTA, CDR2 FQGNSA. The trim removed 3 bases at V and 5 bases at J, leaving 6 bases unmatched. The CDR3 runs 14 residues. CDR3 bases: TGTGCCAGCAGCTTGGACAGGATTGGTACTGAAGCTTTCTTT. It specifies CASSLDRIGTEAFF.

The chain employs TRBV29-1 and TRBJ1-5; D gene ambiguous. V lost 4 bases, J lost 4 bases, and 11 bases lay in between. Germline V lookup: CDR1 SQVTM, CDR2 ANQGSEA. This CDR3 is 13 amino acids long. In DNA form, the CDR3 reads TGCAGCGTTGGTGGTAAGCGTAATCAGCCCCAGCATTTT. Its translation: CSVGGKRNQPQHF.

This clonotype was recorded many times. The chain links TRBV18 to TRBJ2-1; the match to TRBD1 covers 10 bases. V dropped 3 bases and J dropped 7; count of bases not matched to a gene: 3. The germline CDR1 and CDR2 sequences are KGHSH and LQKENI. The CDR3 is 14 residues long. The CDR3 region has the DNA TGTGCCAGCTCACCCCGGGACAGGGGTAATGAGCAGTTCTTC. Its translation: CASSPRDRGNEQFF.

The rearrangement links TRBV29-1 to TRBJ2-5; 7 bases align to TRBD1. Losses at the gene ends were 4 bases for V and 2 bases for J; bases not matched to a gene: 1. The CDR3 is made up of 12 amino acids. Per the germline V gene, CDR1 is SQVTM and CDR2 is ANQGSEA. CDR3: CSVGGQQETQYF. CDR3 DNA: TGCAGCGTTGGGGGACAGCAAGAGACCCAGTACTTC.

This clonotype was seen more than once but under ten times. The J gene is TRBJ2-7, the V gene TRBV12-3 or TRBV12-4; D might be TRBD1 (5 bases). V gave up 2 bases and J gave up 5 bases, with 13 bases separating them. The CDR3 extends over 14 amino acids. CDR3 sequence reads: CASSLSPRANEQYF. The CDR3 nucleotides are TGTGCCAGCAGTTTAAGCCCCAGGGCGAACGAGCAGTACTTC.

This clonotype was detected only a few times. The CDR3 here is CASSMGQANYGYTF. The CDR3 bases are TGCGCCAGCAGCATGGGACAGGCTAACTATGGCTACACCTTC. V and J are TRBV5-1 and TRBJ1-2; 8 bases are shared with TRBD1. V lost 4 bases, J lost 0 bases, and 2 bases stayed unmatched. Germline CDR1 is SGHRS and CDR2 is YFSETQ. This CDR3 spans 14 amino acids.

The rearrangement links TRBV2 to TRBJ1-4; no definite D call. There are 15 residues in the CDR3. Trimming shortened V by 4 bases and J by 0 bases, and 9 bases separated the two germline ends. Looked up from germline, CDR1 is SNHLY and CDR2 is FYNNEI. The CDR3 reads CASSARVPTNEKLFF. CDR3 DNA sequence: TGTGCCAGCAGTGCCCGAGTCCCAACTAATGAAAAACTGTTTTTT.

On this clonotype: The junction differs from germline at one of its ends, possibly a read error. The chain carries TRBV5-8 and TRBJ2-4; D is unclear. The CDR3 contains 15 residues. Germline lookup yields CDR1 SGHTS and CDR2 YDEGEE. The DNA for the CDR3 is TGTGCCAGCATCTTGAGGAGTAAAGCCAAAAACATTCAGTACTTC. It codes for CASILRSKAKNIQYF.

This clonotype occurred a few times. The chain links TRBV12-3 or TRBV12-4 to TRBJ2-3; 8 bases line up with TRBD2. The CDR3 length is 15 residues. With V trimmed by 6 bases and J by 5 bases, 10 bases remained unmatched. CDR3 in amino acids: CASRTTGGPRDTQYF. CDR3 sequence (DNA): TGTGCCAGCAGGACTACGGGGGGGCCGAGAGATACGCAGTATTTT.